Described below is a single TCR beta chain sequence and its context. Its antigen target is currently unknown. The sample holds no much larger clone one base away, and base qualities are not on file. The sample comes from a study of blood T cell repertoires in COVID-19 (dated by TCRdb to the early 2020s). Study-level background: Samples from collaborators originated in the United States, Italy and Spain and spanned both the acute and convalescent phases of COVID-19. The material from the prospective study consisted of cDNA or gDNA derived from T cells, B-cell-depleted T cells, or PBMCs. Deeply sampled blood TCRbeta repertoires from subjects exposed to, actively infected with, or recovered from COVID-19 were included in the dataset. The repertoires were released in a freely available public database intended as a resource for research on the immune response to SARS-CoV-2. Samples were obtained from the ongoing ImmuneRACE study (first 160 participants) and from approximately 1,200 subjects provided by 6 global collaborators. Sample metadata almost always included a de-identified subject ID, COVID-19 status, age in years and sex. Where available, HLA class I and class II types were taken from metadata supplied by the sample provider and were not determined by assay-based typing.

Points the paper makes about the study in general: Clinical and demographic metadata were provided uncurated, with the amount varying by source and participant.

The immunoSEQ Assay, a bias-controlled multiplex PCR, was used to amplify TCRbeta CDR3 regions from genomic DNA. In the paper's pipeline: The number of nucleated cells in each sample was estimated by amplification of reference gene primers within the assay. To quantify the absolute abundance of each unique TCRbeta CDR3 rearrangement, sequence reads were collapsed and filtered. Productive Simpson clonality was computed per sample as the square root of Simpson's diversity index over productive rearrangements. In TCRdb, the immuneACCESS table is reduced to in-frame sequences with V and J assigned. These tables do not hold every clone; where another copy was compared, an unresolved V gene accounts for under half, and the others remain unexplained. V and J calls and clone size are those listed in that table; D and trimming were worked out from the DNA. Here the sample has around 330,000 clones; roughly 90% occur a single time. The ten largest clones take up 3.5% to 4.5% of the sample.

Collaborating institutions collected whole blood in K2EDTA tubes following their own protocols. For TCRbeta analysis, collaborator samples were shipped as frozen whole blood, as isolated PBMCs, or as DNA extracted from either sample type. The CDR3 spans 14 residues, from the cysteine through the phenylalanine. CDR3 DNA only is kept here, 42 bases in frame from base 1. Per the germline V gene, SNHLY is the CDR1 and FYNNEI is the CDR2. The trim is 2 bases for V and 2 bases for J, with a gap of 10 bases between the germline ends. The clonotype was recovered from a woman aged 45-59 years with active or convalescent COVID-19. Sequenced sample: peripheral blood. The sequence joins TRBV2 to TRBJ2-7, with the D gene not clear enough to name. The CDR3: CASSEHSTTYEQYF. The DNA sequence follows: TGTGCCAGCAGTGAACATTCCACTACCTACGAGCAGTACTTC.